The subject of this entry is one TCR beta chain. Its target is not known. Naive CD8 isolation took CD45RO-negative cells positively selected for CCR7 and excluded terminally differentiated effector memory CD45RA+ cells. Genomic DNA (from each subset) was split evenly across several immunoSEQ plates. TCRdb's copy holds only in-frame clones and misses some; the assay was immunoSEQ multiplex PCR. The sample includes about 2 million clones, about 95% of them seen just once. The data derive from a study of shared clonotypes between healthy human individuals. Study-level background: Donor composition was a couple of women and three men, aged 18 to 49. Notes on the study in general: Generally, naive subsets (rather than memory subsets) showed larger estimated richness. The naive CD4 repertoires of a handful of donors were compared, and around 4.9% of clonotypes were shared.

The germline V gene has CDR1 SGHRS and CDR2 YFSETQ. V was pared by 0 bases and J by 4 bases, with 14 bases between. The CDR3 runs to 15 residues. This sequence was found in a man aged 18 to 30 in good health. This sequence joins TRBV5-1 and TRBJ2-7, with D possibly called TRBD1 or TRBD2 (5 bases each). Sample: naive CD8+ T cells sorted from blood. The CDR3 sequence is CASSLGGQGPYEQYF. CDR3 DNA sequence: TGCGCCAGCAGCTTGGGAGGGCAGGGCCCATACGAGCAGTACTTC. Drawing the rest from reference TRBV5-1 and TRBJ2-7, the complete variable domain is KAGVTQTPRYLIKTRGQQVTLSCSPISGHRSVSWYQQTPGQGLQFLFEYFSETQRNKGNFPGRFSGRQFSNSRSEMNVSTLELGDSALYLCASSLGGQGPYEQYFGPGTRLTVT.